These T cell receptor beta chains were read from a single sample in a study of cytomegalovirus exposure and HLA in healthy donors. Clones were sequenced by immunoSEQ multiplex PCR, and TCRdb holds only the in-frame ones, with some missing. The table lists about 280,000 clones, about 87% of them singletons, with less than 2.5% in the top ten. The sequencing sample was made of PBMCs. The receptor source for this set is a woman aged 18-29 years in good health and CMV-seronegative. The CDR3 runs from the conserved cysteine through the conserved F or W. The D gene is left open where the match is weak. Only some rows state a clone size, as once, few, many or a class for expanded clones.

clone_size,j_call,v_call,d_call,cdr3_aa,cdr3_nt
NA,TRBJ2-1,TRBV5-1,TRBD2,CASSPTSGGHDEQFF,TGCGCCAGCAGCCCGACTAGCGGGGGTCATGATGAGCAGTTCTTC
NA,TRBJ2-7,TRBV29-1,TRBD1,CSAGTVLYEQYF,TGCAGCGCCGGGACAGTTCTCTACGAGCAGTACTTC
NA,TRBJ1-1,TRBV29-1,TRBD1,CSVVFSWTGVSTEAFF,TGCAGCGTTGTTTTCTCTTGGACAGGGGTGAGCACTGAAGCTTTCTTT
NA,TRBJ2-7,TRBV7-2,TRBD2,CASSLAWTSSYEQYF,TGTGCCAGCAGCTTAGCTTGGACTAGCAGCTACGAGCAGTACTTC
NA,TRBJ2-2,TRBV6-1,NA,CASSPRGPGELFF,TGTGCCAGCAGTCCCAGGGGTCCCGGGGAGCTGTTTTTT
NA,TRBJ2-3,TRBV11-2,NA,CASRTGLGTDTQYF,TGTGCCAGCCGAACCGGGTTAGGCACAGATACGCAGTATTTT
NA,TRBJ2-3,TRBV11-3,TRBD1,CASSSGTGYSSTDTQYF,TGTGCCAGCAGCTCCGGGACAGGGTATTCTAGCACAGATACGCAGTATTTT
NA,TRBJ1-1,TRBV18,TRBD1,CASSPMAQGGPEAFF,TGTGCCAGCTCACCAATGGCCCAGGGGGGCCCTGAAGCTTTCTTT
NA,TRBJ2-6,TRBV6-4,TRBD1,CASSPTGHSGANVLTF,TGTGCCAGCAGCCCGACAGGGCACTCTGGGGCCAACGTCCTGACTTTC
NA,TRBJ2-7,TRBV10-2,NA,CASLLGGGEQYF,TGCGCCAGCCTCCTAGGCGGCGGCGAGCAGTACTTC
NA,TRBJ1-6,TRBV19,NA,CASRPTGGAGSYNSPLHF,TGTGCCAGTAGGCCGACGGGGGGTGCGGGCTCCTATAATTCACCCCTCCACTTT
NA,TRBJ2-3,TRBV6-5,TRBD2,CASSSETSGVGTQYF,TGTGCCAGCAGCTCCGAGACTAGCGGGGTGGGTACGCAGTATTTT
NA,TRBJ2-5,TRBV7-8,NA,CASSLLFTETQYF,TGTGCCAGCAGCTTACTATTCACAGAGACCCAGTACTTC
NA,TRBJ2-7,TRBV18,TRBD1,CASTGTEAYEQYF,TGTGCCAGCACCGGGACAGAAGCCTACGAGCAGTACTTC
NA,TRBJ2-5,TRBV5-1,TRBD2,CASSLVRGGPETQYF,TGCGCCAGCAGCTTGGTGCGGGGGGGCCCTGAGACCCAGTACTTC
NA,TRBJ2-7,TRBV9,TRBD1,CASSPGQPSYEQYF,TGTGCCAGCAGCCCGGGACAGCCTTCCTACGAGCAGTACTTC
NA,TRBJ2-3,TRBV5-1,NA,CASSLGSGYGTGRADTQYF,TGCGCCAGCAGCCTGGGGTCAGGTTATGGCACAGGGCGCGCCGATACGCAGTATTTT
NA,TRBJ2-1,TRBV7-2,TRBD2,CASSSREKRGGNEQFF,TGTGCCAGCAGCTCCCGTGAGAAGCGGGGGGGCAATGAGCAGTTCTTC
NA,TRBJ2-2,TRBV7-9,TRBD2,CASSRGRGLNTGELFF,TGTGCCAGCAGCCGAGGGAGGGGATTAAACACCGGGGAGCTGTTTTTT
NA,TRBJ2-7,TRBV11-2,TRBD2,CASSFTSGGAAEQYF,TGTGCCAGCAGCTTTACTAGCGGGGGGGCGGCCGAGCAGTACTTC
NA,TRBJ2-7,TRBV29-1,TRBD1,CSVRTGGHEQYF,TGCAGCGTGCGTACAGGGGGGCACGAGCAGTACTTC
few,TRBJ1-1,TRBV29-1,NA,CSVGGGVVAEAFF,TGCAGCGTTGGGGGAGGGGTAGTAGCTGAAGCTTTCTTT
NA,TRBJ1-1,TRBV11-3,NA,CASSLEQHTEAFF,TGTGCCAGCAGCTTAGAACAACACACTGAAGCTTTCTTT
NA,TRBJ2-1,TRBV6-5,NA,CASSYVPESYNEQFF,TGTGCCAGCAGTTACGTCCCGGAGTCCTACAATGAGCAGTTCTTC
NA,TRBJ2-5,TRBV4-1,NA,CASSRGRGETQYF,TGCGCCAGCAGCCGTGGTAGGGGGGAGACCCAGTACTTC
NA,TRBJ2-4,TRBV2,TRBD2,CASRGLAGAGENIQYF,TGTGCCAGCAGAGGACTAGCGGGGGCCGGGGAAAACATTCAGTACTTC
NA,TRBJ1-2,TRBV29-1,TRBD1,CSVAGTVNGYTF,TGCAGCGTCGCCGGGACAGTGAATGGCTACACCTTC
few,TRBJ2-1,TRBV5-6,NA,CASSLGQRKFF,TGTGCCAGCAGCCTCGGACAAAGGAAGTTCTTC
NA,TRBJ2-7,TRBV7-3,TRBD1,CASSLTMTGTEQYF,TGTGCCAGCAGCTTAACCATGACAGGGACCGAGCAGTACTTC
NA,TRBJ1-4,TRBV19,NA,CASSLRSTNEKLFF,TGTGCCAGTAGTCTACGCTCAACTAATGAAAAACTGTTTTTT
NA,TRBJ1-1,TRBV5-6,NA,CASSVRTLVGTEAFF,TGTGCCAGCAGCGTGAGGACTCTCGTCGGCACTGAAGCTTTCTTT
NA,TRBJ1-4,TRBV6-6,NA,CASTQSRDIVEKLFF,TGTGCCAGCACCCAATCCCGGGACATAGTCGAAAAACTGTTTTTT
few,TRBJ1-2,TRBV14,NA,CASSQGVGRANYGYTF,TGTGCCAGCAGCCAAGGAGTAGGGAGGGCTAACTATGGCTACACCTTC
NA,TRBJ2-4,TRBV5-8,TRBD2,CASSQLADYKNIQYF,TGTGCCAGCAGCCAGCTAGCGGACTACAAAAACATTCAGTACTTC